The present TCR beta chain was sequenced within a study of cytomegalovirus exposure and HLA in healthy donors (dated by TCRdb to about 2017). In terms of the full investigation: An earlier analysis of 587 of the donors reported approximately 260 Gb of sequence data and roughly 120 million unique TCR beta sequences obtained from about 179 million T cells. The study used immunosequencing to profile the T cell repertoires of 670 or so subjects and linked those repertoires to cytomegalovirus serostatus. Across approximately 400 genotyped donors of the cohort, an average of 235,054 unique TCR beta nucleotide sequences per donor were sequenced, and approximately 17% of those sequences were non-productive. To decide whether each TCR beta V gene segment behaved as functional or pseudogenic, an earlier analysis of approximately 590 of the donors relied on high-throughput TCR beta sequencing. Every repertoire in the discovery cohort had been generated on one and the same sequencing platform. Donor age, sex, ethnicity and CMV serostatus were compiled together with the repertoire data. An early release that covered approximately 600 HLA-typed donors contained 250 to 350 gigabases of sequencing data and tens of millions of unique TCR sequences. Among the roughly 370 genotyped donors, around 81% belonged to the genetic ancestry cluster associated with self-reported Caucasian donors. To study patterns of TCR occurrence, a later analysis re-analyzed previously published TCR beta repertoires from 700 or so donors and added high-resolution HLA genotyping. Besides the first cohort of roughly 640 subjects, a separate validation cohort made up of some 110 different subjects was used. The number of typed donors differed by locus: about 620-630 for A, B, C, DRB1 and DQB1; some 500 for DQA1; 606 for DPA1; and roughly 490 for DPB1. HLA typing covered class I and class II loci at four-digit resolution. The study combined high-throughput TCR immunosequencing, statistical association of individual TCRs with disease status, and machine learning to predict cytomegalovirus infection status. The aim of the study was to test whether cataloging public T cell receptors could identify signatures of past pathogen exposure. Rather than using new phenotypic data, the later analysis identified candidate immune exposures from TCR beta sequences and from how often those sequences occurred across donors. Genome-wide SNP genotypes for about 60% of the 666 donors were used in a later genetic analysis, which treated that subset as a discovery cohort. Because of strong linkage in the cohort, a handful of DR-DQ haplotypes were treated as single units for association and clustering. Broader findings and caveats from the paper: In a later analysis, most CMV-associated TCR beta chains were found to appear HLA-restricted, with HLA associations seemingly driven largely by CMV exposure. Most TCR sequences were seen in very few donors, while some public TCRs were found in many individuals. A further reported finding was that TCR beta sequences accurately predicted the HLA-A and HLA-B alleles for most subjects in the first cohort. In a later analysis, several top co-occurrence clusters were reported to appear linked to parvovirus B19, influenza, CMV and Epstein-Barr virus. The sequencing pipeline was judged likely to have produced a cluster of highly shared sequence variants as a technical artifact. Because counts were too low, about 15 rarely observed V segments, including chromosome 9 orphons, were left out of the earlier analysis of some 640 of the donors. It was suggested by the authors that the approach could potentially be generalized to other disease states and immunological phenotypes. Linkage disequilibrium might explain the correlated functional status among segregating V segments, but an unknown experimental factor could not be excluded. Compared with the roughly 710-donor mean, donors in an Asian-associated ancestry cluster had fewer N-insertions in productive TCRs, according to a later genetic analysis. CMV serostatus was the only immune exposure information available for the cohort. A total of roughly 160 TCR beta chains were listed by the study as associated with cytomegalovirus. A later genetic analysis associated a missense DCLRE1C variant with V-gene and J-gene trimming of TCR beta chains, and an independent cohort replicated the association. Some IMGT-functional V segments, including TRBV6-2 and TRBV6-3, could not be told apart with the 87-base-pair reads, so those segments were excluded. When HLA alleles, especially DR and DQ, strongly co-occurred, TCR associations were difficult to assign to individual alleles. Three of the identified cytomegalovirus-associated TCR beta chains were confirmed in vitro to be specific for cytomegalovirus antigens. At a false discovery rate of 0.05, a later analysis linked 16,000 or so TCR beta sequences to specific HLA alleles. Cytomegalovirus status was reported to be diagnosed by the classifier with high specificity and sensitivity in both the original and validation cohorts. In a later analysis, TCR association rates were found to vary across HLA loci, with the most associated TCRs seen for DRB1 alleles and the fewest for HLA-C alleles. Sequencing depth was assumed to be roughly uniform across donors in the presence/absence analyses, though that assumption may not hold. In an earlier analysis of some 550 of the donors, most TCR beta V segments were observed in productive rearrangements about 90% or about 30% of the time, broadly matching IMGT annotations. Only TCR beta chains were sequenced in this cohort, and the absence of alpha or paired-chain data limited detectable features. In a later analysis, HLA-associated TCR beta chains showed more clonal expansion and lower generation probabilities than non-associated chains that were equally common. Because HLA typing was unavailable for some donors at each locus, only the typed subset was used in association tests.

With regard to this clone: This clone's antigen is unknown. Within one base of it there is no much larger clone, and no base qualities were kept.

The cohort comprised hundreds of healthy bone marrow donors. All cohort members were sampled while nominally healthy, although unrecorded immune exposures were likely present. The donor was CMV seropositive and was included in the group of approximately 300 seropositive cohort members. A peripheral blood sample was collected from each donor, and TCR beta sequencing was performed on peripheral blood mononuclear cells. Genomic DNA was extracted from the blood cell samples with the Qiagen DNeasy Blood Extraction Kit. Libraries were built with the immunoSEQ multiplex PCR assay. A mixture of 60 forward primers for TCR Vbeta segments and 13 reverse primers for TCR Jbeta segments was used in the multiplex PCR. A multiplex PCR assay on genomic DNA amplified the CDR3 region of rearranged TCR beta genes. The amplified TCR beta libraries were sequenced on the Illumina HiSeq System as 87-base-pair reads. Per the authors' processing: Across the 670 or so repertoires, a later analysis counted 78 million or so unique TCR beta chains, around 10 million of which were shared by at least two donors. A nearest-neighbor algorithm error-corrected the raw reads and collapsed the reads into unique sequences, merging closely related sequences to remove PCR and sequencing errors. Alignment of CDR3 sequences to IMGT reference sequences was used to assign V, D and J gene segments. For a sequence to be retained, a match of at least six nucleotides was required to both a V gene segment and a J gene segment. Rearrangements were classified as productive when the CDR3 lacked stop codons and remained in frame with V and J, and all other rearrangements were classified as non-productive. Following IMGT convention, CDR3 was defined as the stretch from the second conserved V-encoded cysteine up to the conserved J-encoded phenylalanine. The earlier analysis of approximately 500 of the donors excluded sequences that lacked an unambiguous match to a single V gene segment. In an earlier analysis of around 590 of the donors, a V segment was called functional when productive rearrangements were above 56.7%, and segregating when the standard deviation between donors exceeded 5%. A statistical classification framework was built to diagnose cytomegalovirus status from the catalog of TCR beta chain sequences. In a later analysis, V and J genes were assigned by comparing TCR nucleotide sequences against IMGT/GENE-DB human TR gene sequences. The TCRdist pipeline was used in a later analysis to assign CDR3 sequences and most-parsimonious VDJ recombination scenarios. A later analysis defined each TCR beta chain by its CDR3 amino acid sequence plus V-gene family, and excluded reads lacking a unique V-gene family. A later analysis removed 450 to 600 highly shared, low-generation-probability nucleotide sequences to deal with suspected cross-contamination and a sequencing artifact. For each public chain, a later analysis derived a clonal expansion index from normalized ranks of inferred template counts within each repertoire. A later analysis computed generation probabilities with a VDJ recombination model fitted to out-of-frame rearrangements, and checked the results against IGoR. In a later analysis, hypergeometric tests were used to score TCR-TCR, TCR-HLA and TCR-CMV co-occurrence, with a repertoire-size bias correction applied to TCR pairs. False discovery rates were estimated in a later analysis by permuting HLA or CMV assignments 20 times. In a later analysis, co-occurring TCRs were grouped using DBSCAN, and TCRdist sequence similarity was added for clustering within HLA-allele-positive subsets. Repertoires with fewer than 30,000 or more than 120,000 public chains were left out of co-occurrence clustering, as were about 5 repertoires with anomalous nucleotide sharing. Entries here come from immuneACCESS through TCRdb and include only in-frame sequences with V and J called. Some clones fail to appear in such tables; in the studies checked, an unresolved V gene covers under half of the shortfall, and the cause of the remainder is unknown. Clonal size and the V and J genes are those of that table, whereas D and trimming came from the DNA. This sample holds about 210,000 clones; around 79% were observed only once. Together, the top ten hold about 0.37% of the sample.

V lost 3 bases and J lost 4 bases; the stretch between them is 7 bases long. The germline V gene sets CDR1 to MNHEY and CDR2 to SVGAGI. Reading from cysteine to phenylalanine, the CDR3 counts 14 amino acids. Of the read, only the CDR3 DNA is kept; its 42 bases are in frame from base 1. This TCR came from a male donor in good health and CMV-seropositive. Recombination linked TRBV6-5 to TRBJ1-6, with no confidently assigned D gene. The material sequenced was PBMCs. The CDR3 region has the sequence CASSYTGYNSPLHF. The nucleotides read TGTGCCAGCAGTTATACCGGGTATAATTCACCCCTCCACTTT.